These 21 T cell receptor beta chains originate from one sample sequenced in a study of vaccination and CD4 T cells after COVID-19. Regarding treatment: roughly 10-day PBMC culture with coronavirus spike peptide pools or control peptides (ViraFEST assay). The Oncomine TCR Beta short-read assay sequenced DNA from cultured CD4+ T cells. One entry per CDR3 protein, called by TCRdb with MiXCR from the PCR reads. The repertoire has approximately 9,000 distinct CDR3 sequences, around 59% of them found once; the top ten carry around 43%. These TCRs are of unknown antigen specificity. Sequencing was carried out using CD4+ T cells from blood, cultured in vitro. The receptors were sampled from a human donor who had recovered from COVID-19.

The chain recombines TRBV27 with TRBJ1-1, with D perhaps matching TRBD1 (6 bases). The CDR3 loop spans 14 amino acids. Germline V gene sequence: CDR1 MNHEY, CDR2 SMNVEV (reference sequence). V gave up 6 bases and J gave up 2 bases, with 13 bases separating them. CDR3 protein: CASRFRGVNTEAFF. The CDR3 coding sequence is TGTGCCAGCAGATTCAGGGGAGTCAACACTGAAGCTTTCTTT.

The chain joins TRBV5-4 to TRBJ2-5; 10 bases are a match to TRBD2. The CDR3 covers 14 residues. Trimming removed 7 bases from V and 4 bases from J; junction bases left unmatched: 7. CDR1 SGHNT and CDR2 YYREEE come from the germline V gene (reference sequence). CDR3 in DNA: TGTGCCAGCTCGAAGCGGGGGGGCCCAGAGACCCAGTACTTC. This codes for CASSKRGGPETQYF.

This clonotype was recorded a few times. This chain uses TRBV19 with TRBJ1-1; possible D gene TRBD1, 5 bases. In germline, CDR1 is LNHDA, CDR2 SQIVND (reference sequence). The V and J ends lost 3 bases and 7 bases respectively, with 12 bases between them. The CDR3 has 13 amino acids. CDR3 DNA sequence: TGTGCCAGTAGTATTCAGGGTGGAGGTGAAGCTTTCTTT. The encoded protein is CASSIQGGGEAFF.

By share of the sample, this clonotype is medium-sized (0.01 to 0.1%). V is TRBV7-9 and J is TRBJ1-1; 7 bases fit TRBD1. Germline CDR1 reads SEHNR; CDR2 reads FQNEAQ (reference sequence). V trimming: 5 bases; J trimming: 4 bases; junction bases outside the gene matches: 7. The CDR3 has 14 amino acids. CDR3 in DNA: TGTGCCAGCAGCGAACAGGGGATAAGCACTGAAGCTTTCTTT. It specifies CASSEQGISTEAFF.

The genes are TRBV6-5 and TRBJ1-2; D is possibly TRBD1 (6 bases). Trimming cost V 0 bases and J 0 bases, with 14 bases left between them. Looked up from germline, CDR1 is MNHEY and CDR2 is SVGAGI. This CDR3 comprises 17 residues. The CDR3 region has the DNA TGTGCCAGCAGTTACTCGGGGCCCGGACAGTCTAACTATGGCTACACCTTC. It is translated as CASSYSGPGQSNYGYTF.

Sample share makes this clonotype medium-sized. The chain is built from TRBV7-2 and TRBJ1-1, with D possibly being TRBD1 (6 bases). Trimming pared 6 bases from V and 1 base from J, leaving 15 bases between. The length of the CDR3 is 15 residues. In germline, CDR1 is SGHTA, CDR2 FQGNSA. This CDR3 is CASRKAGATNTEAFF. The CDR3 DNA sequence: TGTGCCAGCAGAAAAGCAGGGGCTACGAACACTGAAGCTTTCTTT.

The chain links TRBV11-3 to TRBJ2-2, with D perhaps TRBD1 or TRBD2 (8 bases each). Germline CDR1 is SGHNT and CDR2 is YENEEA. The CDR3 runs to 18 residues. The germline V and J ends were trimmed by 4 bases and 7 bases, with 25 bases remaining between them. The DNA of the CDR3 is TGTGCCAGCAGCTCTGGACAGGGTCGTAGCGGGGTTCACGGGGAGCTGTTTTTT. Protein product: CASSSGQGRSGVHGELFF.

The CDR3 bases are TGTGCCAGCAGCCAAGTGGTGAATAATTCACCCCTCCACTTT. Protein sequence: CASSQVVNNSPLHF. The chain employs TRBV14 and TRBJ1-6; D unclear. The CDR3 is 14 residues long. Germline V lookup: CDR1 SGHDN, CDR2 FVKESK. V lost 1 base, J lost 5 bases, and 6 bases lay in between.

This clonotype came up once. J is TRBJ1-3 and V is TRBV2; D is ambiguous. Trimming shortened V by 5 bases and J by 1 base, and 9 bases separated the two germline ends. Per germline, CDR1 SNHLY and CDR2 FYNNEI. The CDR3 is made up of 14 amino acids. The CDR3 region has the DNA TGTGCCAGCAGTAGAACAGTGTCTGGAAACACCATATATTTT. This translates into CASSRTVSGNTIYF.

V is TRBV20-1 and J is TRBJ1-3, with D tentatively TRBD1 (6 bases). Germline V gene data show CDR1 as DFQATT and CDR2 as SNEGSKA (reference sequence). The length of the CDR3 is 16 residues. V was cut by 0 bases and J by 0 bases, with 12 bases left in between. The CDR3 region has the DNA TGCAGTGCTAGAGATGGAGGCAGGGGCTCTGGAAACACCATATATTTT. Its protein is CSARDGGRGSGNTIYF.

In this sample, this clonotype turned up once. The chain combines TRBV20-1 with TRBJ1-3, with D perhaps TRBD1 (6 bases). The CDR3 loop spans 14 amino acids. V dropped 5 bases and J dropped 2 bases, with 13 bases sitting between them. Per the germline V gene, CDR1 is DFQATT and CDR2 is SNEGSKA (reference sequence). The CDR3 reads CSAARTAAGNTIYF. The CDR3 DNA reads TGCAGTGCTGCCCGGACAGCGGCTGGAAACACCATATATTTT.

By frequency in the sample, this clonotype is medium-sized. The rearrangement links TRBV2 to TRBJ1-4; D might be TRBD1 (5 bases). The CDR3 extends over 13 amino acids. Germline V gene data show CDR1 as SNHLY and CDR2 as FYNNEI. Trimming removed 4 bases at V and 8 bases at J, with 11 bases between. In DNA, the CDR3 is TGTGCCAGCAGTGGGGACCCACGGGAAAAACTGTTTTTT. It yields the protein CASSGDPREKLFF. The full variable domain, its missing parts supplied by reference TRBV2 and TRBJ1-4, is EPEVTQTPSHQVTQMGQEVILRCVPISNHLYFYWYRQILGQKVEFLVSFYNNEISEKSEIFDDQFSVERPDGSNFTLKIRSTKLEDSAMYFCASSGDPREKLFFGSGTQLSVL.

The rearrangement links TRBV7-2 to TRBJ2-1; D is perhaps TRBD1 (6 bases). CDR1 is SGHTA, CDR2 FQGNSA, per germline. Trimming shortened V by 1 base and J by 10 bases, and 17 bases separated the two germline ends. The CDR3 totals 15 residues. CDR3 DNA sequence: TGTGCCAGCAGCTTAGGTATGGGCAGGGGACGGGAGCAGTTCTTC. Protein: CASSLGMGRGREQFF.

V usage is TRBV2 and J usage is TRBJ2-7; TRBD1 agrees at 10 bases. V shed 6 bases, J shed 6 bases, and the junction held 11 bases outside the gene matches. CDR1 and CDR2 (germline): SNHLY, FYNNEI. The CDR3 sequence is 15 residues long. Here the CDR3 DNA reads TGTGCCAGCAGCACCCCGGGACAGGGGTTGGTCGAGCAGTACTTC. This codes for CASSTPGQGLVEQYF.

This clonotype has only a few counts. This chain joins TRBV18 and TRBJ1-1; D gene uncertain. Per germline, CDR1 KGHSH and CDR2 LQKENI. This CDR3 contains 13 residues. Trimming cost V 6 bases and J 1 base, with 9 bases left between them. CDR3 nucleotide sequence: TGTGCCAGCTCCCCGGGTCAGAACACTGAAGCTTTCTTT. Amino acids: CASSPGQNTEAFF. Full variable domain (missing parts from reference TRBV18 and TRBJ1-1): NAGVMQNPRHLVRRRGQEARLRCSPMKGHSHVYWYRQLPEEGLKFMVYLQKENIIDESGMPKERFSAEFPKEGPSILRIQQVVRGDSAAYFCASSPGQNTEAFFGQGTRLTVV.

This clonotype appeared a few times. The chain recombines TRBV20-1 with TRBJ1-1, with 7 positions matching TRBD1. V lost 5 bases to trimming and J lost 0 bases; unmatched junction nucleotides: 6. Germline V CDR1 and CDR2: DFQATT, SNEGSKA (reference sequence). The CDR3 extends over 14 amino acids. The chain's CDR3 is CSAQAGGMNTEAFF. In DNA form, the CDR3 reads TGCAGTGCTCAGGCAGGGGGGATGAACACTGAAGCTTTCTTT.

This clonotype was observed a handful of times. The J gene is TRBJ1-6, the V gene TRBV10-2; D unresolved. The CDR3 covers 13 residues. Trimming left V 5 bases short and J 7 bases short, with 9 bases between. The V gene's germline CDR1 is WSHSY and CDR2 SAAADI. The CDR3 coding sequence is TGCGCCAGCAGTTCGGGATTGAATTCACCCCTCCACTTT. It encodes CASSSGLNSPLHF.

V is TRBV12-3 or TRBV12-4 and J is TRBJ1-6; TRBD1 agrees at 11 bases. Trimming took 6 bases from V and 10 from J; bases not matched to a gene: 8. This CDR3 has 15 residues. CDR3 protein: CASRKDRGPESPLHF. CDR3 sequence (DNA): TGTGCCAGCAGGAAGGACAGGGGGCCGGAATCACCCCTCCACTTT.

V is TRBV5-1 and J is TRBJ1-6, with D perhaps TRBD1 (5 bases). The CDR3 is made up of 15 amino acids. Germline V CDR1 and CDR2: SGHRS, YFSETQ. Trimming removed 4 bases at V and 7 bases at J, with 15 bases between. The CDR3 nucleotides read TGCGCCAGCAGCCAAAGCCGGGGGTGGAATTCACCCCTCCACTTT. This codes for CASSQSRGWNSPLHF.

The chain links TRBV20-1 to TRBJ2-1; D is possibly TRBD1 (7 bases). The germline V gene has CDR1 DFQATT and CDR2 SNEGSKA (reference sequence). The length of the CDR3 is 15 residues. Trimming removed 1 base at V and 4 bases at J, with 14 bases between. The CDR3 spells CSARALRGRYNEQFF. Here the CDR3 DNA reads TGCAGTGCTAGAGCCCTCAGGGGGAGGTACAATGAGCAGTTCTTC.

This clonotype was observed a handful of times. The J gene is TRBJ1-2, the V gene TRBV12-3 or TRBV12-4, with a tentative D call TRBD1 (5 bases). The CDR3 consists of 15 residues. Deletions cut 5 bases from V and 1 base from J, with 14 bases between. The CDR3 coding sequence is TGTGCCAGCAGTCCGTCACCAGGGAGTAACTATGGCTACACCTTC. Its protein is CASSPSPGSNYGYTF.